These 20 T cell receptor beta chains were sequenced from one sample in a study of T cell changes during pregnancy in multiple sclerosis. The method was immunoSEQ multiplex PCR; TCRdb's version includes in-frame clones alone and lacks a portion of them. The sample shows about 64,000 clones, almost 97% of them seen only once. This specimen was CD8+ T cells from peripheral blood mononuclear cells, taken after pregnancy. These TCRs come from a female donor with multiple sclerosis, enrolled in a pregnancy study.

The CDR3 DNA is TGTGCCAGTAGTGGGGGGGACAGGGCTTACATTCAGTACTTC. Encoded protein: CASSGGDRAYIQYF. The chain is built from TRBV19 and TRBJ2-4, with TRBD1 matching 9 bases. Germline V gene sequence: CDR1 LNHDA, CDR2 SQIVND (reference sequence). The CDR3 is made up of 14 amino acids. Trimming cost V 5 bases and J 8 bases; bases outside gene matches: 7.

The rearrangement links TRBV4-1 to TRBJ2-7, with 7 bases matching TRBD2. The trim removed 4 bases at V and 0 bases at J, leaving 6 bases unmatched. The CDR3 runs to 15 residues. Germline loops: CDR1 MGHRA, CDR2 YSYEKL. The CDR3 sequence: CASSLISGTSYEQYF. The CDR3, as DNA: TGCGCCAGCAGCCTAATAAGCGGGACCTCCTACGAGCAGTACTTC.

This clone has only a few counts. This chain uses TRBV30 with TRBJ1-1; 9 positions agree with TRBD1. The germline CDR1 and CDR2 sequences are GTSNPN and SVGIG (reference sequence). The CDR3 is 14 amino acids. The trim removed 3 bases at V and 4 bases at J, leaving 6 bases unmatched. This CDR3 is CAWSLRDRATEAFF. The CDR3 DNA sequence: TGTGCCTGGAGCCTCCGGGACAGGGCCACTGAAGCTTTCTTT.

The J gene is TRBJ2-1, the V gene TRBV7-6; 10 nucleotides agree with TRBD2. The trim removed 4 bases at V and 7 bases at J, leaving 4 bases unmatched. Germline V gives CDR1 SGHVS, CDR2 FNYEAQ. The CDR3 consists of 14 residues. The CDR3 here is CASSSELAGNEQFF. DNA for the CDR3: TGTGCCAGCAGCTCCGAACTAGCGGGAAATGAGCAGTTCTTC.

Points on this clone: This sample also contains other DNA sequences that code for the same CDR3. The chain joins TRBV27 to TRBJ2-1; D remains ambiguous. CDR1 is MNHEY, CDR2 SMNVEV, per germline (reference sequence). V shed 3 bases and J shed 5 bases, with 5 bases lying between them. This CDR3 has 12 amino acids. The CDR3 is CASSFPDNEQFF. As DNA, the CDR3 is TGTGCCAGCAGTTTTCCGGACAATGAGCAGTTCTTC.

The rearrangement links TRBV9 to TRBJ2-7; 7 nucleotides align to TRBD2. V gave up 6 bases and J gave up 0 bases; unmatched junction bases: 6. Germline assignment: CDR1 SGDLS and CDR2 YYNGEE. This CDR3 spans 14 amino acids. The CDR3 coding sequence is TGTGCCAGCACACCCACTAGCGCCTCCTACGAGCAGTACTTC. This sequence encodes CASTPTSASYEQYF. Complete variable domain (other parts from reference TRBV9 and TRBJ2-7): DSGVTQTPKHLITATGQRVTLRCSPRSGDLSVYWYQQSLDQGLQFLIQYYNGEERAKGNILERFSAQQFPDLHSELNLSSLELGDSALYFCASTPTSASYEQYFGPGTRLTVT.

The gene calls are TRBV29-1 and TRBJ1-5; 7 bases fit TRBD1. Germline values: CDR1 SQVTM, CDR2 ANQGSEA. Germline trimming cut 4 bases from V and 2 bases from J; bases unmatched to any gene: 8. The CDR3 has 15 amino acids. The CDR3 loop reads CSVAGTGEGNQPQHF. The CDR3 DNA reads TGCAGCGTTGCCGGCACAGGGGAAGGCAATCAGCCCCAGCATTTT.

J is TRBJ2-3 and V is TRBV2; 11 positions agree with TRBD2. The trim removed 7 bases at V and 2 bases at J, leaving 11 bases unmatched. This CDR3 contains 17 residues. Per the germline V gene, CDR1 is SNHLY and CDR2 is FYNNEI. In nucleotides, the CDR3 is TGTGCCAGCACTAACGGACTAGCGGGTTTTCTCACAGATACGCAGTATTTT. It yields the protein CASTNGLAGFLTDTQYF. Variable domain in full (rest from reference TRBV2 and TRBJ2-3): EPEVTQTPSHQVTQMGQEVILRCVPISNHLYFYWYRQILGQKVEFLVSFYNNEISEKSEIFDDQFSVERPDGSNFTLKIRSTKLEDSAMYFCASTNGLAGFLTDTQYFGPGTRLTVL.

In nucleotides, the CDR3 is TGTGCCAGCAGCGTAGGGTCGGCAGGGGGGACTAATGAAAAACTGTTTTTT. Translating it yields CASSVGSAGGTNEKLFF. The chain has TRBV9 and TRBJ1-4, with 7 nucleotides matching TRBD1. Germline CDR1 reads SGDLS; CDR2 reads YYNGEE. This CDR3 contains 17 residues. V lost 0 bases to trimming and J lost 2 bases; unmatched junction nucleotides: 7.

The CDR3 reads CSVSSGTGGHQPQHF. The CDR3 region has the DNA TGCAGCGTTTCTTCCGGGACAGGGGGCCATCAGCCCCAGCATTTT. The genes are TRBV29-1 and TRBJ1-5; the match to TRBD1 covers 12 bases. This CDR3 has 15 residues. Germline CDR1 and CDR2: SQVTM and ANQGSEA. V was pared by 5 bases and J by 5 bases, with 7 bases of the junction left unmatched.

The rearrangement joins TRBV10-3 to TRBJ2-7; 9 bases line up with TRBD2. The CDR3 is 15 residues long. Germline trimming cut 10 bases from V and 2 bases from J; bases unmatched to any gene: 12. Germline values: CDR1 ENHRY, CDR2 SYGVKD. The CDR3 spells CASTAGGQSTYEQYF. CDR3 coding DNA: TGTGCCAGCACAGCGGGAGGCCAGTCTACCTACGAGCAGTACTTC.

The rearrangement links TRBV6-6 to TRBJ1-1, with 7 bases identical to TRBD1. This CDR3 is 14 amino acids long. Looked up from germline, CDR1 is MNHNY and CDR2 is SVGAGI (reference sequence). Trimming at V came to 5 bases and at J to 0 bases, leaving 3 bases not matched to a gene. Here the CDR3 DNA reads TGTGCCAGCAGTACAGGGGATTTGAACACTGAAGCTTTCTTT. This codes for CASSTGDLNTEAFF.

The chain joins TRBV4-1 to TRBJ2-1; 10 bases are a match to TRBD2. CDR3 length: 15 amino acids. Germline trimming cut 3 bases from V and 14 bases from J; bases unmatched to any gene: 13. The germline CDR1 and CDR2 sequences are MGHRA and YSYEKL. The CDR3 loop reads CASSQGGLAGVSEFF. The CDR3 DNA sequence: TGCGCCAGCAGCCAGGGGGGGCTAGCGGGAGTTTCGGAGTTCTTC.

The chain carries TRBV7-2 and TRBJ2-3, with 12 bases matching TRBD2. CDR3 size: 17 residues. The ends lost 0 bases at V and 5 bases at J; junction bases unmatched: 6. The germline V gene has CDR1 SGHTA and CDR2 FQGNSA. The CDR3 reads CASSLAPQLAGGDTQYF. Written as DNA, the CDR3 is TGTGCCAGCAGCTTAGCCCCACAACTAGCGGGAGGAGATACGCAGTATTTT.

The chain has TRBV7-8 and TRBJ2-7; 11 bases align to TRBD2. The CDR3 contains 15 residues. Looked up from germline, CDR1 is SGHVS and CDR2 is FQNEAQ. The trim removed 5 bases at V and 3 bases at J, leaving 6 bases unmatched. The CDR3 loop reads CASSHGTSGFYEQYF. The DNA of the CDR3 is TGTGCCAGCAGCCACGGGACTAGCGGCTTCTACGAGCAGTACTTC.

The sample holds many counts of this clone. This CDR3 is CASSLFLVGTGNLDEQFF. In DNA, the CDR3 is TGCGCCAGCAGCTTGTTTCTGGTCGGGACAGGGAACTTAGATGAGCAGTTCTTC. The gene calls are TRBV5-1 and TRBJ2-1, with 9 bases fitting TRBD1. Germline V CDR1 and CDR2: SGHRS, YFSETQ. J gave up 8 bases and V 1 base, and 16 bases lay outside the gene matches. This CDR3 has 18 residues.

V gene TRBV29-1 combines with J gene TRBJ2-1; 7 nucleotides align to TRBD2. This CDR3 region has 16 residues. Germline values: CDR1 SQVTM, CDR2 ANQGSEA. Trimming removed 3 bases from V and 4 bases from J; junction bases left unmatched: 12. This CDR3 reads CSVDGAQGGRYNEQFF. In DNA form, the CDR3 reads TGCAGCGTTGACGGGGCCCAGGGAGGGAGATACAATGAGCAGTTCTTC.

This chain uses TRBV7-9 with TRBJ1-5, with 10 bases aligning to TRBD1. CDR3 length equals 14 residues. Germline V gives CDR1 SEHNR, CDR2 FQNEAQ (reference sequence). The J segment lost 2 bases and the V segment lost 5 bases, leaving 0 bases of the junction unmatched. CDR3 DNA: TGTGCCAGCAGCGGACAGGGGGGCAATCAGCCCCAGCATTTT. Residues: CASSGQGGNQPQHF.

The chain links TRBV5-8 to TRBJ2-2; D is unclear. Germline V gives CDR1 SGHTS, CDR2 YDEGEE. Trimming pared 5 bases from V and 6 bases from J, leaving 11 bases between. The CDR3 is made up of 13 amino acids. Written as DNA, the CDR3 is TGTGCCAGCAGATCCGTGGCCCCCGGGGAGCTGTTTTTT. This translates into CASRSVAPGELFF.

This rearrangement joins TRBV28 to TRBJ2-7; tentatively, D is TRBD2 (6 bases). There are 13 residues in the CDR3. Germline CDR1 MDHEN, CDR2 SYDVKM. V gave up 1 base and J gave up 4 bases, with 8 bases separating them. CDR3 sequence (DNA): TGTGCCAGCAGTTTATTTAGCGGATACGAGCAGTACTTC. Translated: CASSLFSGYEQYF.